The 31 T cell receptor beta chains in this list originate from one sample, sequenced in a study of blood T cell repertoires in COVID-19. Repertoires were generated with immunoSEQ multiplex PCR, while TCRdb's copy carries only in-frame clones and drops some. The table shows 100,000 to 150,000 clones, with about four fifths occurring only once. The sample taken for sequencing was peripheral blood. The source is a woman aged 55 to 70 with acute or convalescent COVID-19.

The gene calls are TRBV12-5 and TRBJ2-2, with TRBD1 matching over 8 bases. CDR3 length: 19 amino acids. Per the germline V gene, CDR1 is LGHNT and CDR2 is FRNRAP. J gave up 4 bases and V 5 bases, and 18 bases lay outside the gene matches. CDR3 in amino acids: CASGPLGMKTGGGTGELFF. The CDR3 DNA follows: TGTGCTAGTGGTCCCCTCGGGATGAAAACAGGGGGAGGCACCGGGGAGCTGTTTTTT.

This chain links TRBV3-1 (or the pseudogene TRBV3-2) with TRBJ1-3; no clear D. The CDR3 sequence is 12 residues long. V was clipped by 0 bases and J by 14 bases, with 11 bases between them. Germline V gives CDR1 LGHDT, CDR2 YNNKEL (reference sequence). This CDR3 is CASSQDLPVLYF. In DNA, the CDR3 is TGTGCCAGCAGCCAAGATCTCCCAGTCCTATATTTT.

This chain uses TRBV3-1 (or the pseudogene TRBV3-2) with TRBJ1-2, with unresolved D. Trimming removed 0 bases at V and 6 bases at J, with 11 bases between. CDR1 and CDR2 from the germline V gene are LGHDT and YNNKEL (reference sequence). The length of the CDR3 is 14 residues. This chain's CDR3 is CASSQEILGHGYTF. As DNA, the CDR3 is TGTGCCAGCAGCCAAGAAATCCTGGGCCATGGCTACACCTTC.

The chain employs TRBV2 and TRBJ1-2; D not resolved. V was pared by 7 bases and J by 1 base, with 7 bases between. The CDR3 totals 12 residues. Germline values: CDR1 SNHLY, CDR2 FYNNEI. The CDR3, as DNA: TGTGCCAGCATCGGGAATAACTATGGCTACACCTTC. Translated, it gives CASIGNNYGYTF.

This clone was seen only once. This CDR3 reads CASAIREDYGYTF. CDR3 nucleotides: TGTGCCAGCGCAATTCGGGAGGATTATGGCTACACCTTC. The chain employs TRBV12-3 or TRBV12-4 and TRBJ1-2, with D unclear. The CDR3 covers 13 residues. V lost 8 bases and J lost 5, with 15 bases in between.

This chain joins TRBV11-2 and TRBJ2-5; D call uncertain. V gave up 4 bases and J gave up 4 bases, with 10 bases separating them. Germline CDR1 and CDR2: SGHAT and FQNNGV. The CDR3 is 13 amino acids. CDR3 amino acids: CASSSAAPETQYF. The CDR3 nucleotides are TGTGCCAGCAGCTCTGCGGCACCAGAGACCCAGTACTTC.

The V and J genes are TRBV12-3 or TRBV12-4 and TRBJ2-7, with D possibly being TRBD2 (5 bases). V lost 3 bases to trimming and J lost 4 bases, with 7 bases between them. The CDR3 runs 12 residues. CDR3 sequence reads: CASSLGAYEQYF. CDR3 bases: TGTGCCAGCAGTTTGGGAGCGTACGAGCAGTACTTC.

This clone has only one observation. The rearrangement joins TRBV4-1 to TRBJ1-6; D not certain. The CDR3 is made up of 16 amino acids. With 3 bases removed from V and 2 bases from J, the gap between germline ends came to 11 bases. In germline, CDR1 is MGHRA, CDR2 YSYEKL. This chain's CDR3 is CASSQARGTYNSPLHF. CDR3 DNA: TGCGCCAGCAGCCAGGCTCGAGGGACCTATAATTCACCCCTCCACTTT.

This chain joins TRBV19 and TRBJ1-1; perhaps TRBD1 as D (6 bases). The V and J ends lost 2 bases and 1 base respectively, with 8 bases between them. Germline V gene sequence: CDR1 LNHDA, CDR2 SQIVND (reference sequence). This CDR3 has 14 residues. CDR3 nucleotides: TGTGCCAGTAGTATAAAACAGGGGAACACTGAAGCTTTCTTT. Translation gives CASSIKQGNTEAFF.

The chain has TRBV9 and TRBJ2-5, with unresolved D. V lost 4 bases, J lost 0 bases, and 13 bases lay in between. This CDR3 spans 15 amino acids. Per the germline V gene, CDR1 is SGDLS and CDR2 is YYNGEE. CDR3 residues: CASSSRAGYQETQYF. CDR3 coding DNA: TGTGCCAGCAGCAGTAGAGCCGGGTACCAAGAGACCCAGTACTTC.

The CDR3 bases are TGTGCCAGCAGCCGTCCCGGGACAGGTTCGCAGTTCTTC. Amino acids: CASSRPGTGSQFF. This chain uses TRBV5-5 with TRBJ2-1; TRBD1 aligns across 8 bases. The germline CDR1 and CDR2 sequences are SGHKS and YYEKEE (reference sequence). V lost 4 bases, J lost 12 bases, and 9 bases stayed unmatched. The CDR3 length is 13 residues. The variable domain in full, with the rest retrieved from reference TRBV5-5 and TRBJ2-1, is DAGVTQSPTHLIKTRGQQVTLRCSPISGHKSVSWYQQVLGQGPQFIFQYYEKEERGRGNFPDRFSARQFPNYSSELNVNALLLGDSALYLCASSRPGTGSQFFGPGTRLTVL.

This chain joins TRBV6-5 and TRBJ1-1; 9 bases align to TRBD1. This CDR3 is built from 14 residues. From germline, CDR1 is MNHEY and CDR2 SVGAGI. J lost 4 bases, V lost 6 bases, and 6 bases had no gene match. Written as DNA, the CDR3 is TGTGCCAGCAGGGGACAGGGAGGTTTCACTGAAGCTTTCTTT. This translates into CASRGQGGFTEAFF.

The rearrangement links TRBV20-1 to TRBJ1-2, with D unresolved. The CDR3 is 11 residues long. The V gene's germline CDR1 is DFQATT and CDR2 SNEGSKA (reference sequence). Trimming cost V 3 bases and J 7 bases, with 9 bases left between them. CDR3 sequence: CSASPGSGYTF. DNA for the CDR3: TGCAGTGCTAGTCCGGGGTCTGGCTACACCTTC.

The J gene is TRBJ2-2, the V gene TRBV30; no definite D call. CDR1 is GTSNPN and CDR2 is SVGIG in the germline V gene (reference sequence). The CDR3 is made up of 12 amino acids. Trimming stripped 0 bases from V and 9 bases from J, with 8 bases between. This CDR3 reads CAWSVLSRELFF. The CDR3 DNA reads TGTGCCTGGAGTGTACTGTCCCGGGAGCTGTTTTTT.

The rearrangement uses TRBV30 and TRBJ1-5; a possible D gene is TRBD1 (6 bases). The ends were cut back, 1 base at V and 5 bases at J, with 12 bases in the middle. This CDR3 comprises 14 residues. Germline loops: CDR1 GTSNPN, CDR2 SVGIG (reference sequence). The CDR3 protein is CAWSDPQGYQPQHF. CDR3 nucleotide sequence: TGTGCCTGGAGTGATCCCCAGGGGTATCAGCCCCAGCATTTT.

The V gene is TRBV3-1 (or the pseudogene TRBV3-2), the J gene TRBJ1-2; D ambiguous. Trimming pared 1 base from V and 7 bases from J, leaving 13 bases between. Germline assignment: CDR1 LGHDT and CDR2 YNNKEL (reference sequence). This CDR3 contains 14 residues. CDR3 in amino acids: CASSQAPVASGYTF. In DNA form, the CDR3 reads TGTGCCAGCAGCCAAGCCCCCGTTGCCAGTGGCTACACCTTC.

This chain links TRBV7-7 with TRBJ2-3, with 7 bases fitting TRBD2. Germline loops: CDR1 SSHAT, CDR2 FNYEAQ (reference sequence). The CDR3 is 15 residues long. V lost 3 bases, J lost 2 bases, and 5 bases stayed unmatched. CDR3 bases: TGTGCCAGCAGCTTCGGGACTACAGTCACAGATACGCAGTATTTT. As protein: CASSFGTTVTDTQYF.

This rearrangement joins TRBV4-2 to TRBJ2-3; TRBD1 is a possible D gene (5 bases). Germline V lookup: CDR1 LGHNA, CDR2 YNFKEQ. The CDR3 spans 16 residues. Between the trimmed V and J ends, which lost 0 bases and 1 base, there was a span of 11 bases. DNA for the CDR3: TGTGCCAGCAGCCAAGATGAAGGGGTGGGCACAGATACGCAGTATTTT. Translation gives CASSQDEGVGTDTQYF.

The chain has TRBV28 and TRBJ1-2; D is possibly TRBD1 (6 bases). The CDR3 is made up of 13 amino acids. The V end lost 3 bases, the J end lost 6 bases, and 11 bases lay between the germline ends. Germline CDR1 MDHEN, CDR2 SYDVKM. CDR3 region: CASSFEQGNGYTF. CDR3 DNA: TGTGCCAGCAGTTTCGAACAGGGAAATGGCTACACCTTC.

This rearrangement joins TRBV5-1 to TRBJ1-2; possibly TRBD1 for D (5 bases). This CDR3 has 12 residues. Trimming stripped 3 bases from V and 8 bases from J, with 11 bases between. The V gene's germline CDR1 is SGHRS and CDR2 YFSETQ. The CDR3 DNA sequence: TGCGCCAGCAGCTCGCAGGGTGGCGGCTACACCTTC. The encoded protein is CASSSQGGGYTF. Complete variable domain (other parts from reference TRBV5-1 and TRBJ1-2): KAGVTQTPRYLIKTRGQQVTLSCSPISGHRSVSWYQQTPGQGLQFLFEYFSETQRNKGNFPGRFSGRQFSNSRSEMNVSTLELGDSALYLCASSSQGGGYTFGSGTRLTVV.

This clone was observed a few times. The chain joins TRBV4-1 to TRBJ1-2; D might be TRBD1 (6 bases). Looked up from germline, CDR1 is MGHRA and CDR2 is YSYEKL. Trimming removed 3 bases at V and 4 bases at J, with 15 bases between. The CDR3 has 15 amino acids. This CDR3 reads CASSQVQGQRYGYTF. CDR3 nucleotide sequence: TGCGCCAGCAGCCAGGTTCAAGGACAGCGCTATGGCTACACCTTC.

V is TRBV9 and J is TRBJ2-2, with D possibly matching TRBD1 (6 bases). This CDR3 contains 15 residues. V was pared by 3 bases and J by 8 bases, with 17 bases between. Germline CDR1 is SGDLS and CDR2 is YYNGEE. The CDR3 DNA follows: TGTGCCAGCAGCGGTACAACAGGGTATTTGGGGGAGCTGTTTTTT. This codes for CASSGTTGYLGELFF.

This sequence joins TRBV19 and TRBJ2-3; 12 bases are shared with TRBD2. The CDR3 spans 15 residues. V was clipped by 4 bases and J by 8 bases; unmatched bases: 7. CDR1 and CDR2 (germline): LNHDA, SQIVND (reference sequence). The CDR3 is CASSKASGGVRTQYF. The CDR3 coding sequence is TGTGCCAGTAGTAAAGCTAGCGGGGGGGTACGTACGCAGTATTTT.

The rearrangement links TRBV7-6 to TRBJ2-3; 12 nucleotides agree with TRBD2. Germline V lookup: CDR1 SGHVS, CDR2 FNYEAQ. Losses at the gene ends were 1 base for V and 2 bases for J; bases not matched to a gene: 4. This CDR3 contains 17 residues. The CDR3 DNA is TGTGCCAGCAGCTTAGTGACTAGCGGGGGTTTCACAGATACGCAGTATTTT. Its translation: CASSLVTSGGFTDTQYF.

The chain has TRBV5-1 and TRBJ2-5; TRBD1 is a possible D gene (8 bases). This CDR3 contains 16 residues. Germline CDR1 is SGHRS and CDR2 is YFSETQ. V was clipped by 3 bases and J by 5 bases, with 20 bases between them. CDR3 nucleotides: TGCGCCAGCAGCTCGACCCCACAGGGGGGGGCGGAGACCCAGTACTTC. This gives the protein CASSSTPQGGAETQYF. The full variable domain, in which reference TRBV5-1 and TRBJ2-5 provide the parts outside the CDR3, is KAGVTQTPRYLIKTRGQQVTLSCSPISGHRSVSWYQQTPGQGLQFLFEYFSETQRNKGNFPGRFSGRQFSNSRSEMNVSTLELGDSALYLCASSSTPQGGAETQYFGPGTRLLVL.

This clone has just one count. CDR3 nucleotide sequence: TGTGCCAGCAGCATCGCCAGGGACTACAACACCGGGGAGCTGTTTTTT. It codes for CASSIARDYNTGELFF. The chain couples TRBV21-1 to TRBJ2-2; the listed D gene, TRBD2, was not tested against the DNA. TRBV21-1 is classified as a pseudogene. There are 16 residues in the CDR3.

The rearrangement uses TRBV29-1 and TRBJ1-4; D gene ambiguous. The CDR3 has 14 residues. V was clipped by 7 bases and J by 5 bases, with 17 bases between them. The V gene's germline CDR1 is SQVTM and CDR2 ANQGSEA. The CDR3 nucleotides read TGCAGCGCCGCCCCGGGAAGTCCAAATGAAAAACTGTTTTTT. Protein sequence: CSAAPGSPNEKLFF.

On this clone: Other DNA sequences in the same sample also yield this CDR3. J is TRBJ2-5 and V is TRBV20-1, with D hard to call. Germline V CDR1 and CDR2: DFQATT, SNEGSKA (reference sequence). CDR3 length equals 10 residues. V was clipped by 5 bases and J by 5 bases, with 6 bases between them. CDR3 sequence (DNA): TGCAGTGCTCGCCGGGAGACCCAGTACTTC. Translation gives CSARRETQYF.

The sample holds many counts of this clone. This sequence joins TRBV6-2 or TRBV6-3 and TRBJ1-5; 11 bases match TRBD1. V shed 6 bases, J shed 5 bases, and the junction held 9 bases outside the gene matches. Germline lookup yields CDR1 MNHEY and CDR2 SVGEGT. The CDR3 covers 16 residues. The CDR3 protein is CASSPRTGGFDQPQHF. CDR3 DNA sequence: TGTGCCAGCAGCCCTCGGACAGGGGGCTTCGATCAGCCCCAGCATTTT.

The V gene is TRBV3-1 (or the pseudogene TRBV3-2), the J gene TRBJ1-1; possible D gene TRBD1, 5 bases. The V end lost 6 bases, the J end lost 1 base, and 9 bases lay between the germline ends. CDR3 size: 13 residues. CDR1 and CDR2 (germline): LGHDT, YNNKEL (reference sequence). The CDR3: CASSNTGNTEAFF. The DNA of the CDR3 is TGTGCCAGCAGTAATACAGGGAACACTGAAGCTTTCTTT.

The rearrangement joins TRBV30 to TRBJ1-2; D is uncertain. Deletions cut 2 bases from V and 1 base from J, with 11 bases between. Germline lookup yields CDR1 GTSNPN and CDR2 SVGIG (reference sequence). This CDR3 has 14 residues. CDR3 sequence reads: CAWSTGTGNYGYTF. CDR3 sequence (DNA): TGTGCCTGGAGTACGGGTACGGGTAACTATGGCTACACCTTC.